These T cell receptor beta chains were read from a single sample in a study of blood T cells in healthy people across ages. TCRdb re-analysed the 5' RACE reads in MiXCR, keeping a single row per CDR3 protein. The sample contains 750,000 to 850,000 distinct CDR3 sequences, around a quarter of which appear only once. The same specimen was also included in a second study, on T cells of mothers and their children.

The sequencing sample was made of blood. Receptors originate from a boy younger than 18 in good health. The CDR3 runs from the conserved cysteine through the conserved F or W.

v_gene	j_gene	CDR3aa
TRBV10-3	.	CAISESKGRHSYEQYF
TRBV6-5	TRBJ1-1	CASSYPGRMNTEAFF
TRBV7-3	TRBJ2-1	CASSFGRGNEQFF
TRBV10-3	.	CAIRKTGDEQYF
TRBV10-3	TRBJ2-3	CAIDNGAPSTDTQYF
TRBV20-1	.	CSARDQTNYEQYF
TRBV9	TRBJ2-2	CASSPSPPSVDVSTGELFF
TRBV20-1	TRBJ2-1	CSARDRGRPYNEQFF
TRBV20-1	TRBJ2-1	CSARGREKYNEQFF
TRBV15	TRBJ2-1	CATSRAFGYNEQFF
TRBV29-1	TRBJ1-4	CSAVKGQEKLFF
TRBV4-1	TRBJ2-6	CASSQDGSGVVGANVLTF
TRBV4-3	TRBJ1-4	CASSQRGAVNEELFF
TRBV24-1	TRBJ2-5	CATSDGGLETQYF
TRBV3-1	TRBJ1-2	CASSPTGLLGYTF
TRBV2	TRBJ2-3	CASSEQPPPDTQYF
TRBV4-1	TRBJ1-2	CASSRMGANFYGYTF
TRBV15	TRBJ1-5	CATGRGNLGGGQPQHF
TRBV9	TRBJ1-1	CASSAEMNTEAFF
TRBV29-1	TRBJ2-1	CSVERVTSYNEQFF
TRBV20-1	TRBJ1-4	CSARPATTTNEKLFF
TRBV9	TRBJ2-7	CASSLTSGNEQYF
TRBV6-6	.	CASSYGTDYYEQYF
TRBV27	TRBJ2-7	CASSLFGGLLRGGYYEQYF
TRBV9	TRBJ2-7	CASSPALDTYEQYF
TRBV7-9	TRBJ1-2	CASSPDSLNYGYTF
TRBV29-1	TRBJ2-5	CSVGYSGSDIETQYF
TRBV18	TRBJ1-1	CASSIGTQGNTEAFF
TRBV4-3	TRBJ2-1	CASSQERGLNEQFF
TRBV4-1	TRBJ2-1	CASSQEGTGGDEQFF
TRBV29-1	TRBJ2-3	CSAVWGTTNTDTQYF
TRBV9	TRBJ2-1	CASSITSGAYNEQFF
TRBV20-1	TRBJ1-2	CSARQGKGYTF
TRBV27	TRBJ2-3	CASSGGTYQYTQYF
TRBV10-3	TRBJ2-5	CAISELTDAGTQYF
TRBV4-1	TRBJ1-1	CASSQGPYNTEAFF
TRBV7-2	TRBJ2-5	CASSLAWTRQETQYF
TRBV7-9	TRBJ1-2	CASSLGDGYGYTF
TRBV3-1	TRBJ1-1	CASSQDRPMNTEAFF
TRBV29-1	TRBJ2-3	CSVAGTSGRNTDTQYF
TRBV4-1	TRBJ2-5	CASSEGQLGRETQYF
TRBV4-1	TRBJ1-5	CASSQDNGGGQPQHF
TRBV4-3	TRBJ1-1	CASSQEGTLNTEAFF
TRBV5-1	TRBJ2-2	CASSFEFVNTGELFF
TRBV6-5	TRBJ1-4	CASSYSIGTGVNEKLFF